The sequence of this T cell receptor beta chain was determined in a study of T-cell memory formation after mild COVID-19. Notes on the study in general: Whereas later expanders leaned CD4+, clones contracting day 15 to 85 showed a balanced CD4/CD8 makeup.

This clonotype showed up just a few times. Its antigen is unidentified. The germline V and J ends were trimmed by 4 bases and 6 bases, with 12 bases remaining between them. There are 13 residues in the CDR3. CDR1 is SGHDT and CDR2 is YYEEEE in the germline V gene. Employing constant-segment primers, 5'RACE generated TCR alpha and TCR beta cDNA libraries bearing sample barcodes and UMIs. In TCRdb, the 5' RACE reads were re-called with MiXCR into one record per CDR3 protein. The sample has 110,000 or so distinct CDR3 sequences; 15% to 20% are singletons. This clonotype originated in a man between 18 and 29 years old who had mild COVID-19 (a few samples of this study predate the infection). Cell type and time point are not known. The V gene is TRBV5-6, the J gene TRBJ2-3; maybe TRBD2 (5 bases). Sequencing was carried out using PBMCs or a T cell subset sorted from them (not recorded which). CDR3 sequence reads: CASSPPSGDTQYF. The DNA for the CDR3 is TGTGCCAGCAGCCCCCCATCGGGGGATACGCAGTATTTT.